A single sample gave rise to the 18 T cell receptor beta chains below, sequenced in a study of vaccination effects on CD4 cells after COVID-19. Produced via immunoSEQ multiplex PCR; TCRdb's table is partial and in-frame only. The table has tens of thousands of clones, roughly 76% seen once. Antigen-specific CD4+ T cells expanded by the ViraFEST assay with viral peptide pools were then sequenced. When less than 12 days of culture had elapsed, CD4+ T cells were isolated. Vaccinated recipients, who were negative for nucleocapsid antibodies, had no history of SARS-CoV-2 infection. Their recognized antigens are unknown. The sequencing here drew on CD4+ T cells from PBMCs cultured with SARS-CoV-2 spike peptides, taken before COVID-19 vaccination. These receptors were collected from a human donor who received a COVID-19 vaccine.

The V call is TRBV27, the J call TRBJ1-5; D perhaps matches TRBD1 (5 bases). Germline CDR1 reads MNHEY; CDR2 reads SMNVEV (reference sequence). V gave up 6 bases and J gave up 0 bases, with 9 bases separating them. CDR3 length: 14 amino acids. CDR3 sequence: CASSRQSSNQPQHF. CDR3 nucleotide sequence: TGTGCCAGCAGCCGACAGAGTAGCAATCAGCCCCAGCATTTT.

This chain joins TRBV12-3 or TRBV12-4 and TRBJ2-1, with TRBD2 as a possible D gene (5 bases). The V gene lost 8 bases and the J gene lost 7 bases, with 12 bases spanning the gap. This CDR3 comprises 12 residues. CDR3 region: CASGTAGNEQFF. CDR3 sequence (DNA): TGTGCCAGCGGAACGGCGGGTAATGAGCAGTTCTTC.

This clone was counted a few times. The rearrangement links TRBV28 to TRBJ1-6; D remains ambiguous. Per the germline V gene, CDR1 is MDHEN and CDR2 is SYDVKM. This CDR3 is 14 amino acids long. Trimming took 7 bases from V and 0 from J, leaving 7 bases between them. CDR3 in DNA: TGTGCCAGCAAGTACAGCTCCTATAATTCACCCCTCCACTTT. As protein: CASKYSSYNSPLHF.

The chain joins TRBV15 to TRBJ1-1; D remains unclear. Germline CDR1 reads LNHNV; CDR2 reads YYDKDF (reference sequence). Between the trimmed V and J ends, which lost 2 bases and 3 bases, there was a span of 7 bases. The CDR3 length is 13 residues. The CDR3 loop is CATSRQRDTEAFF. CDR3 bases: TGTGCCACCAGCAGACAGAGGGACACTGAAGCTTTCTTT. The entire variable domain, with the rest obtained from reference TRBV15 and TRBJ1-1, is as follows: DAMVIQNPRYQVTQFGKPVTLSCSQTLNHNVMYWYQQKSSQAPKLLFHYYDKDFNNEADTPDNFQSRRPNTSFCFLDIRSPGLGDTAMYLCATSRQRDTEAFFGQGTRLTVV.

The CDR3 bases are TGCGCCAGCAGCTTAGTCCTGGGGAGCAACTATGGCTACACCTTC. Amino acid sequence: CASSLVLGSNYGYTF. The V call is TRBV5-1, the J call TRBJ1-2; no clear D gene. Germline V gives CDR1 SGHRS, CDR2 YFSETQ. V was cut by 2 bases and J by 2 bases, with 13 bases left in between. This CDR3 contains 15 residues.

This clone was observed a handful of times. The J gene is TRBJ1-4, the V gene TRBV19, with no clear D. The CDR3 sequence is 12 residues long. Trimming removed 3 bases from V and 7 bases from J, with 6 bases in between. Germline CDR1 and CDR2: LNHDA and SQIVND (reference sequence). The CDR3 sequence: CASSISSEKLFF. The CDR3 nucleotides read TGTGCCAGTAGTATTTCCTCTGAAAAACTGTTTTTT. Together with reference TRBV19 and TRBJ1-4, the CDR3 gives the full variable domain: DGGITQSPKYLFRKEGQNVTLSCEQNLNHDAMYWYRQDPGQGLRLIYYSQIVNDFQKGDIAEGYSVSREKKESFPLTVTSAQKNPTAFYLCASSISSEKLFFGSGTQLSVL.

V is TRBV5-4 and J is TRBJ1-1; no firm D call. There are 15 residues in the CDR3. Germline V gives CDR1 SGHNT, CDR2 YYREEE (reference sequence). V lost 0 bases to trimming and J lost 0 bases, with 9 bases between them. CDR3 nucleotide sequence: TGTGCCAGCAGCTTGGAGGCGACGGTGAACACTGAAGCTTTCTTT. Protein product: CASSLEATVNTEAFF. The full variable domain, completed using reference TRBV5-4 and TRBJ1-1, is ETGVTQSPTHLIKTRGQQVTLRCSSQSGHNTVSWYQQALGQGPQFIFQYYREEENGRGNFPPRFSGLQFPNYSSELNVNALELDDSALYLCASSLEATVNTEAFFGQGTRLTVV.

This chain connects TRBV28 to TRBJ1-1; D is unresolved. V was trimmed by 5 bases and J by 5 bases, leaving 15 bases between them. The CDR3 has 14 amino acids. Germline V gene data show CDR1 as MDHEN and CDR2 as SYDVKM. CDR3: CASSAPGRRTEAFF. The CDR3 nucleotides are TGTGCCAGCAGTGCCCCGGGCAGGAGAACTGAAGCTTTCTTT. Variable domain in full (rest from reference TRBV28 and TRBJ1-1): DVKVTQSSRYLVKRTGEKVFLECVQDMDHENMFWYRQDPGLGLRLIYFSYDVKMKEKGDIPEGYSVSREKKERFSLILESASTNQTSMYLCASSAPGRRTEAFFGQGTRLTVV.

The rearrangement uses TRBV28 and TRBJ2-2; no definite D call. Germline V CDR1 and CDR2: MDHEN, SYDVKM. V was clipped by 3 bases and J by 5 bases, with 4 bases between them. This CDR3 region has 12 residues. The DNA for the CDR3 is TGTGCCAGCAGTTTGGGTACCGGGGAGCTGTTTTTT. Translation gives CASSLGTGELFF.

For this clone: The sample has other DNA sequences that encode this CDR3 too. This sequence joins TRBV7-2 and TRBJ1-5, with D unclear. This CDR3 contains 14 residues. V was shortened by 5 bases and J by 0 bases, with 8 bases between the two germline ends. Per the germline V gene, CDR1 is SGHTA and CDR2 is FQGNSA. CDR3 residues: CASSPRGSNQPQHF. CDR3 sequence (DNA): TGTGCCAGCAGCCCCCGGGGTAGCAATCAGCCCCAGCATTTT.

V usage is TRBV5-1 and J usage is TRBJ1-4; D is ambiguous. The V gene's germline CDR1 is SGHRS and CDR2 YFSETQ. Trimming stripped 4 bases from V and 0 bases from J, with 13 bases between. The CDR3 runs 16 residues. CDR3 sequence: CASSLMTGTTNEKLFF. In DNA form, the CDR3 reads TGCGCCAGCAGCCTGATGACCGGGACAACTAATGAAAAACTGTTTTTT.

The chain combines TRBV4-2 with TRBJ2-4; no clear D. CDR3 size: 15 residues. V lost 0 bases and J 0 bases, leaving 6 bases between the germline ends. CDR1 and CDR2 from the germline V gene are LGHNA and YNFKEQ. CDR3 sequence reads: CASSQESGAKNIQYF. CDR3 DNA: TGTGCCAGCAGCCAAGAGTCGGGAGCCAAAAACATTCAGTACTTC.

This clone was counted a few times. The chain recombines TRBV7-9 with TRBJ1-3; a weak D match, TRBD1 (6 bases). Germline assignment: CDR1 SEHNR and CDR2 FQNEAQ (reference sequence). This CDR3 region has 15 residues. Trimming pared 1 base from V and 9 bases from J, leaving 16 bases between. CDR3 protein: CASSLGDRAGVTIYF. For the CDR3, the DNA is TGTGCCAGCAGCTTAGGAGACCGAGCAGGGGTCACCATATATTTT.

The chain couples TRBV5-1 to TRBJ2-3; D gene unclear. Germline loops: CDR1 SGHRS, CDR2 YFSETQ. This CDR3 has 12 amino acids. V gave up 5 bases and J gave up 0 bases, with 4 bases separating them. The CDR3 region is CASRDSTDTQYF. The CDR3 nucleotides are TGCGCCAGCAGGGATAGCACAGATACGCAGTATTTT.

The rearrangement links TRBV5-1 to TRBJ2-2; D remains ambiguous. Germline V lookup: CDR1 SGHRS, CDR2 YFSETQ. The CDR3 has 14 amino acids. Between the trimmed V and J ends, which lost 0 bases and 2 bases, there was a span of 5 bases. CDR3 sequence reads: CASSLDGNTGELFF. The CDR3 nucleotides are TGCGCCAGCAGCTTGGATGGCAACACCGGGGAGCTGTTTTTT.

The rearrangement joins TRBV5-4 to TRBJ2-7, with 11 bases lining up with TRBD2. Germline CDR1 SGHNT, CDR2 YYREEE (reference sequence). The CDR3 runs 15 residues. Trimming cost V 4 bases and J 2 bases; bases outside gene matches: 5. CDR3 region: CASSRGLAVPYEQYF. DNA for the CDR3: TGTGCCAGCAGCAGGGGACTAGCGGTCCCCTACGAGCAGTACTTC.

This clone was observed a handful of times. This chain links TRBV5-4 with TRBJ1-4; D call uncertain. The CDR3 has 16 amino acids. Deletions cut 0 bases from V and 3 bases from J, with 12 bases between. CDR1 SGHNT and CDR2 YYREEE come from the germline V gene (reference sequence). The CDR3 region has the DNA TGTGCCAGCAGCTTGGGAAAGGATAGGGCTAATGAAAAACTGTTTTTT. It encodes CASSLGKDRANEKLFF.

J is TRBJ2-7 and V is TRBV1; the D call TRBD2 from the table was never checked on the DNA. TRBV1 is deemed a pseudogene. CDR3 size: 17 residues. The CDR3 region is CTSSQSRWGLAGNEQYF. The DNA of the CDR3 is TGCACCAGCAGCCAATCCCGGTGGGGACTAGCGGGAAACGAGCAGTACTTC.